The following is a T cell receptor (beta chain) sequence with its context. At one end, the junction sequence differs from germline, possibly due to a read error. This sample stems from a study of CD8+ T cells in alopecia areata. In the study overall: Each day, treated patients took oral tofacitinib twice, at 5 to 10 mg per dose.

Regarding treatment: oral pan-JAK inhibitor, 5-10 mg twice daily. Once RNA had been extracted, it was reverse transcribed into cDNA to act as the sequencing template. TCRdb's table, derived via immunoSEQ multiplex PCR, lists solely in-frame clones and lacks some. The table shows more than 90,000 clones, with almost 60% occurring only once. This CDR3 region has 10 residues. Germline values: CDR1 SNHLY, CDR2 FYNNEI. The specimen comprised CD8+ T cells sorted from blood, sampled between weeks 55 and 65, from a patient treated with tofacitinib. This chain connects TRBV2 to TRBJ1-2, with TRBD1 as a possible D gene (5 bases). The source is a human donor with alopecia areata. CDR3 sequence reads: CASSGRQTHF. Written as DNA, the CDR3 is TGTGCCAGCAGTGGACGACAGACTCACTTC.